Listed here are 8 T cell receptor beta chains from one sample, sequenced in a study of shared clonotypes between healthy human individuals. Naive CD8 cells lacked CD45RO and underwent positive selection for CCR7, leaving out terminally differentiated effector memory CD45RA+ cells. Clones were read by immunoSEQ multiplex PCR, and TCRdb kept only the in-frame ones, dropping some. Altogether about 2.2 million clones are present, roughly 93% being singletons, with the ten largest covering 1.5% to 2%. The specimen sequenced was naive CD8+ T cells from PBMCs. Receptors were obtained from a man younger than 35 in good health. Some clones in this sample may be carry-over from other donors' samples.

Regarding this clone: The sample carries other DNA sequences with the same CDR3. The V and J genes are TRBV28 and TRBJ2-2; possible D gene TRBD2, 6 bases. V lost 2 bases to trimming and J lost 2 bases, with 9 bases between them. Germline V gene data show CDR1 as MDHEN and CDR2 as SYDVKM. This CDR3 spans 15 amino acids. The CDR3 nucleotides read TGTGCCAGCAGTTTACGGGGACTCAACACCGGGGAGCTGTTTTTT. Amino acids: CASSLRGLNTGELFF.

V gene TRBV9 combines with J gene TRBJ1-1; D is perhaps TRBD1 (6 bases). Germline V gene sequence: CDR1 SGDLS, CDR2 YYNGEE. Trimming stripped 4 bases from V and 3 bases from J, with 19 bases between. This CDR3 has 16 residues. The chain's CDR3 is CASSPREHKGDTEAFF. Here the CDR3 DNA reads TGTGCCAGCAGCCCCCGGGAGCACAAGGGGGACACTGAAGCTTTCTTT.

The rearrangement joins TRBV29-1 to TRBJ2-5, with 8 bases lining up with TRBD2. The CDR3 covers 13 residues. With 4 bases clipped from V and 4 bases from J, the junction kept 5 bases outside the gene matches. The V gene's germline CDR1 is SQVTM and CDR2 ANQGSEA. CDR3 protein: CSVVRLALETQYF. The CDR3 nucleotides are TGCAGCGTTGTGAGACTAGCGCTAGAGACCCAGTACTTC.

This chain uses TRBV5-1 with TRBJ1-1, with D perhaps TRBD1 (5 bases). Germline V gene data show CDR1 as SGHRS and CDR2 as YFSETQ. Trimming left V 3 bases short and J 0 bases short, with 18 bases between. CDR3 length: 17 residues. DNA for the CDR3: TGCGCCAGCAGCTCGGTCTTCTGGGGACTGATGAACACTGAAGCTTTCTTT. It yields the protein CASSSVFWGLMNTEAFF.

The chain employs TRBV28 and TRBJ1-1, with D uncertain. The CDR3 has 14 amino acids. CDR1 is MDHEN, CDR2 SYDVKM, per germline. V lost 3 bases to trimming and J lost 7 bases, with 15 bases between them. CDR3 amino acids: CASSLGILSGEAFF. CDR3 sequence (DNA): TGTGCCAGCAGTTTGGGCATCCTAAGTGGTGAAGCTTTCTTT. The full variable domain, its missing parts supplied by reference TRBV28 and TRBJ1-1, is DVKVTQSSRYLVKRTGEKVFLECVQDMDHENMFWYRQDPGLGLRLIYFSYDVKMKEKGDIPEGYSVSREKKERFSLILESASTNQTSMYLCASSLGILSGEAFFGQGTRLTVV.

The chain links TRBV29-1 to TRBJ2-7, with 7 bases lining up with TRBD2. Germline V lookup: CDR1 SQVTM, CDR2 ANQGSEA. The CDR3 length is 14 residues. With 0 bases clipped from V and 5 bases from J, the junction kept 7 bases outside the gene matches. Written as DNA, the CDR3 is TGCAGCGTTGAAGACCCGCCGGGGGGAGACGAGCAGTACTTC. Its translation: CSVEDPPGGDEQYF.

The J gene is TRBJ2-7, the V gene TRBV7-9; possibly TRBD1 for D (5 bases). CDR1 is SEHNR and CDR2 is FQNEAQ in the germline V gene (reference sequence). Trimming shortened V by 5 bases and J by 6 bases, and 23 bases separated the two germline ends. The CDR3 is 16 amino acids. CDR3 loop: CASSPLGRQPLFEQYF. DNA for the CDR3: TGTGCCAGCAGCCCATTGGGGCGACAGCCTCTTTTCGAGCAGTACTTC.

V gene TRBV28 combines with J gene TRBJ1-1, with D tentatively TRBD1 (5 bases). Deletions cut 6 bases from V and 3 bases from J, with 14 bases between. Germline V gene sequence: CDR1 MDHEN, CDR2 SYDVKM. The CDR3 covers 14 residues. CDR3 sequence (DNA): TGTGCCAGCAGCCCGATCCGGGGGGACACTGAAGCTTTCTTT. Protein product: CASSPIRGDTEAFF.